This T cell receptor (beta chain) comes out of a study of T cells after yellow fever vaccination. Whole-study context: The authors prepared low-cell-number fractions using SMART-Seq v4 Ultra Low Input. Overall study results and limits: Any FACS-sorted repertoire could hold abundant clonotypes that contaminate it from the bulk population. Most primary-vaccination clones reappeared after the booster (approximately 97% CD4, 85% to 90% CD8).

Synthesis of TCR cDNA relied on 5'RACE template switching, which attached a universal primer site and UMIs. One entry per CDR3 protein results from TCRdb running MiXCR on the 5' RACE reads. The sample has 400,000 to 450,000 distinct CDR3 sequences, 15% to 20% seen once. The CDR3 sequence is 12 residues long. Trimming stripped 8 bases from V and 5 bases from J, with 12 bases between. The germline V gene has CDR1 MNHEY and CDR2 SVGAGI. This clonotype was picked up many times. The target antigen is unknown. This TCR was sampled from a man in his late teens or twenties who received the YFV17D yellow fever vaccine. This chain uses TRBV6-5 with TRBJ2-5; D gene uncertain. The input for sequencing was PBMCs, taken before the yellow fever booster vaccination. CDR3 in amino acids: CASFLDGETQYF. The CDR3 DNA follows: TGTGCCAGCTTCTTGGACGGCGAGACCCAGTACTTC.